This T cell receptor (beta chain) was retrieved from a study of shared clonotypes between healthy human individuals. About the study: There were three CD4 naive, three CD4 memory, two CD8 naive and one CD8 memory plates per donor. Findings of the study overall: Clonotype sharing among donors was thought likely to change with sequencing depth.

About this clone: No antigen is known for it.

The genomic DNA of each subset was split evenly across several immunoSEQ plates. The repertoire was sequenced with immunoSEQ multiplex PCR; TCRdb's copy has only in-frame clones and lacks some. This sample has approximately 320,000 clones, with roughly 84% found just once. None of the donors, who were healthy HIV-negative adults, had recently had acute infections or vaccinations. V gave up 0 bases and J gave up 6 bases; unmatched junction bases: 8. The germline CDR1 and CDR2 sequences are MGHRA and YSYEKL. There are 17 residues in the CDR3. This clonotype was obtained from a man between 18 and 35 years old in good health. The source material was memory CD8+ T cells sorted from blood. Noted subset: CD45RO+ cells pooled with CCR7-negative TemRA cells. The chain has TRBV4-1 and TRBJ2-1, with TRBD1 identical over 10 bases. The CDR3 sequence is CASSQDRVDRGINEQFF. In nucleotides, the CDR3 is TGCGCCAGCAGCCAAGATCGGGTGGACAGGGGGATCAATGAGCAGTTCTTC.